Below, one T cell receptor (beta chain) is given with its context. This clone was observed a few times. There is no known antigen for this receptor. The sample holds no much larger clone one base away, and base qualities are not on file. Spanning cysteine to phenylalanine, the CDR3 consists of 13 amino acids. Only the CDR3 DNA stays, 39 bases, in frame from base 1. CDR1 SNHLY and CDR2 FYNNEI were looked up in the germline V gene. Trimming removed 8 bases from V and 4 bases from J, leaving 12 bases between the germline ends. The cohort consisted of 670 or so healthy bone marrow donors. At the time of sampling, all cohort members were nominally healthy, though unrecorded immune exposures were likely present. The donor tested CMV seropositive and was one of the 289 seropositive cohort members. A peripheral blood sample was collected from each donor, and TCR beta sequencing was performed on peripheral blood mononuclear cells. The Qiagen DNeasy Blood Extraction Kit was used to extract genomic DNA from the blood cell samples.

This sample stems from a study of cytomegalovirus exposure and HLA in healthy donors listed by TCRdb under 2017. A note on the overall study: According to an earlier analysis of a few hundred of the donors, about 190 million T cells yielded 90 million to 130 million unique TCR beta sequences and about 280 Gb of sequence data. About 280 gigabases of sequencing data and tens of millions of unique TCR sequences were included in an early release covering around 650 HLA-typed donors. Of the roughly 400 genotyped donors, around 81% fell in the genetic ancestry cluster associated with self-reported Caucasian donors. The study was designed to test whether signatures of past pathogen exposure could be identified by cataloging public T cell receptors. The study profiled the T cell repertoires of more than 500 subjects by immunosequencing and related them to cytomegalovirus serostatus. A separate validation cohort of some 130 different subjects was used in addition to the roughly 640-subject first cohort. High-throughput TCR immunosequencing, statistical association of individual TCRs with disease status, and machine learning were combined to predict cytomegalovirus infection status. A later analysis re-analyzed previously published TCR beta repertoires from 650 to 800 donors and added high-resolution HLA genotyping to study TCR occurrence patterns. The later analysis used no new phenotypic data to find candidate immune exposures, relying instead on TCR beta sequences and their occurrence across donors. To decide whether each TCR beta V gene segment behaved as functional or pseudogenic, an earlier analysis of approximately 600 of the donors relied on high-throughput TCR beta sequencing. Donor age, sex, ethnicity and CMV serostatus were compiled alongside the repertoire data. A later genetic analysis took genome-wide SNP genotypes for about 65% of the 666 donors and used that subset as a discovery cohort. All discovery cohort repertoires had been generated using a single sequencing platform. Class I and class II HLA loci were covered by the typing at four-digit resolution. Typing coverage differed by locus: A, B, C, DRB1 and DQB1 were typed in about 629-640 donors, DQA1 in 522, DPA1 in over 600, and DPB1 in around 440. Because of strong linkage in the cohort, roughly five DR-DQ haplotypes were treated as single units for association and clustering. On average, about 240,000 unique TCR beta nucleotide sequences were sequenced per donor among a few hundred genotyped donors of the cohort, with around 19% of those sequences being non-productive. The full study reports these points: In a later analysis, TCR association rates were found to vary across HLA loci, with the most associated TCRs seen for DRB1 alleles and the fewest for HLA-C alleles. Most CMV-associated TCR beta chains appeared to be HLA-restricted in a later analysis, and the HLA associations seemed to be driven largely by CMV exposure. In this cohort, only TCR beta chains were sequenced, and detectable features were limited by the absence of alpha or paired-chain data. When HLA alleles, especially DR and DQ, strongly co-occurred, attributing TCR associations to individual alleles was difficult. A few of the identified cytomegalovirus-associated TCR beta chains were confirmed in vitro to be specific for cytomegalovirus antigens. At a false discovery rate of 0.05, a later analysis linked some 18,000 TCR beta sequences to specific HLA alleles. In an earlier analysis of a few hundred of the donors, most TCR beta V segments were observed in productive rearrangements about 87% or about 30% of the time, broadly matching IMGT annotations. The study listed approximately 150 TCR beta chains as associated with cytomegalovirus. Because some donors lacked HLA typing at each locus, the association tests relied only on the typed subset. Most TCR sequences were observed very rarely across donors, whereas some public TCRs were present in many individuals. Roughly uniform sequencing depth across donors was assumed in presence/absence analyses, although this assumption may not hold. It was suggested by the authors that the approach could potentially be generalized to other disease states and immunological phenotypes. In a later analysis, HLA-associated TCR beta chains were found to be more clonally expanded and to have lower generation probabilities than equally common non-associated chains. In a later analysis, several top co-occurrence clusters were reported to appear linked to parvovirus B19, influenza, CMV and Epstein-Barr virus. A further reported finding was that TCR beta sequences accurately predicted the HLA-A and HLA-B alleles for most subjects in the first cohort. A later genetic analysis associated a missense DCLRE1C variant with V-gene and J-gene trimming of TCR beta chains, and an independent cohort replicated the association. Compared with the approximately 710-donor mean, donors in an Asian-associated ancestry cluster had fewer N-insertions in productive TCRs, according to a later genetic analysis. Cytomegalovirus status was reported to be diagnosed by the classifier with high specificity and sensitivity in both the original and validation cohorts. Immune exposure information for the cohort was limited to CMV serostatus. Some IMGT-functional V segments, including TRBV6-2 and TRBV6-3, could not be distinguished by the 87-base-pair reads and were therefore excluded. Because counts were too low, roughly 18 rarely observed V segments, including chromosome 9 orphons, were left out of the earlier analysis of a few hundred of the donors. Linkage disequilibrium might explain the correlated functional status among segregating V segments, but an unknown experimental factor could not be excluded. A cluster of highly shared sequence variants was judged likely to represent a technical artifact of the sequencing pipeline.

The protocol used for the library was the immunoSEQ multiplex PCR assay. The multiplex PCR relied on a mix of 60 forward primers for TCR Vbeta segments and 13 reverse primers for TCR Jbeta segments. The CDR3 region of rearranged TCR beta genes was amplified from genomic DNA with a multiplex PCR assay. The amplified TCR beta libraries were sequenced on the Illumina HiSeq System as 87-base-pair reads. The paper's processing steps were these. A later analysis tallied 75 million to 95 million unique TCR beta chains across the 666 repertoires, and roughly 11 million of those chains were shared by two or more donors. To remove PCR and sequencing errors, raw reads were error-corrected and collapsed into unique sequences using a nearest-neighbor algorithm that merged closely related sequences. CDR3 sequences were aligned to IMGT reference sequences to assign V, D and J gene segments. For a sequence to be retained, a match of at least six nucleotides to both a V gene segment and a J gene segment was required. Rearrangements were called productive when the CDR3 lacked stop codons and stayed in frame with V and J; all others were non-productive. Following IMGT convention, CDR3 was defined as the stretch from the second conserved V-encoded cysteine to the conserved J-encoded phenylalanine. Sequences without an unambiguous match to a single V gene segment were excluded from the earlier analysis of 587 of the donors. In an earlier analysis of approximately 560 of the donors, a V segment was called functional when productive rearrangements were above 56.7%, and segregating when the standard deviation between donors exceeded 5%. A statistical classification framework was developed to diagnose cytomegalovirus status using the catalog of TCR beta chain sequences. A later analysis assigned V and J genes by comparing TCR nucleotide sequences with IMGT/GENE-DB human TR gene sequences. In a later analysis, CDR3 sequences and most-parsimonious VDJ recombination scenarios were assigned using the TCRdist pipeline. A later analysis defined each TCR beta chain by its CDR3 amino acid sequence plus V-gene family, and excluded reads lacking a unique V-gene family. In a later analysis, 450 to 600 highly shared, low-generation-probability nucleotide sequences were removed to address suspected cross-contamination and a sequencing artifact. A later analysis calculated a clonal expansion index for each public chain from normalized within-repertoire ranks of inferred template counts. A later analysis computed generation probabilities with a VDJ recombination model fitted to out-of-frame rearrangements, and checked the results against IGoR. Hypergeometric tests were used in a later analysis to score TCR-TCR, TCR-HLA and TCR-CMV co-occurrence, with a repertoire-size bias correction applied to the TCR pairs. To estimate false discovery rates, a later analysis permuted the HLA or CMV assignments 20 times. In a later analysis, co-occurring TCRs were grouped using DBSCAN, and TCRdist sequence similarity was added for clustering within HLA-allele-positive subsets. Repertoires with fewer than 30,000 or more than 120,000 public chains, plus five repertoires with anomalous nucleotide sharing, were excluded from co-occurrence clustering. The immuneACCESS repertoire file appears here via TCRdb, limited to in-frame rearrangements. These files lack a portion of the clones; in checked studies, under half of the deficit traces to unresolved V genes, and the cause of the others is not known. V and J calls and clone size follow that table, whereas D and trimming were derived from the DNA. Present in this sample are about 120,000 clones, about four fifths of which were seen just once. The ten largest clones add up to 7.5% to 9% of the sample.

Sequencing used PBMCs. This clonotype originated in a female donor in good health and CMV-seropositive. Recombination connected TRBV2 to TRBJ1-5, and the D gene may be TRBD1, 5 bases matching. At the DNA level, the sequence is TGTGCCAGCGGTCAGGGCCCGAATCAGCCCCAGCATTTT. Its protein reads: CASGQGPNQPQHF. The reference TRBV2 and TRBJ1-5 proteins fill in what lies around the CDR3, so the full variable domain reads EPEVTQTPSHQVTQMGQEVILRCVPISNHLYFYWYRQILGQKVEFLVSFYNNEISEKSEIFDDQFSVERPDGSNFTLKIRSTKLEDSAMYFCASGQGPNQPQHFGDGTRLSIL.